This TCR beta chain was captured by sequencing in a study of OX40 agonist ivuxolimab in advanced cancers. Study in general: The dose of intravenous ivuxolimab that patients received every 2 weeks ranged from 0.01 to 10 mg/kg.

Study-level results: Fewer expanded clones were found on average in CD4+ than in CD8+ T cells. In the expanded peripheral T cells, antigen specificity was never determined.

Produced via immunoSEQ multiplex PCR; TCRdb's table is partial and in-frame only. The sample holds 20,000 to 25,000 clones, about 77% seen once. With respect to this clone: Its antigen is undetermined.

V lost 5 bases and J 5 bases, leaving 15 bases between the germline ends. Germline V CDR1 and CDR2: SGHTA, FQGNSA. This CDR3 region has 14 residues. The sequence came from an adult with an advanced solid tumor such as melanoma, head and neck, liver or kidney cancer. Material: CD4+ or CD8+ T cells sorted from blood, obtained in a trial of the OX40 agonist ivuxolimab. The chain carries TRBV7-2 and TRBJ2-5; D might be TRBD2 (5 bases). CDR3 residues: CASSLLAGSETQYF. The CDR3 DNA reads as TGTGCCAGCAGCCTTTTGGCGGGTTCGGAGACCCAGTACTTC.